The 8 T cell receptor beta chains listed next were all sequenced from one sample in a study of human T cells and chemical hapten exposure. Time point: pre-sensitization, week 0. Treatment reported: therapeutic diphenylcyclopropenone sensitization with weekly scalp DPC. TCRdb ran MiXCR on the RACE reads and lists one entry per CDR3 protein. The sample contains tens of thousands of distinct CDR3 sequences, about 10% of which appear only once. This material consisted of whole blood, taken in connection with sensitization to the hapten diphenylcyclopropenone (DPC). The receptors were gathered from a man younger than 45 with alopecia areata. Some clones in this sample may be carry-over from other donors' samples.

This clonotype was detected many times. The chain has TRBV27 and TRBJ2-5; 13 bases align to TRBD2. This CDR3 contains 17 residues. V shed 5 bases, J shed 1 base, and the junction held 7 bases outside the gene matches. The germline CDR1 and CDR2 sequences are MNHEY and SMNVEV (reference sequence). Here the CDR3 reads CASSRLAGGPGQETQYF. Here the CDR3 DNA reads TGTGCCAGCAGTCGACTAGCGGGGGGCCCCGGCCAAGAGACCCAGTACTTC.

The table lists this clonotype with a few counts. The J gene is TRBJ2-1, the V gene TRBV30; D is uncertain. Germline V gives CDR1 GTSNPN, CDR2 SVGIG (reference sequence). Trimming removed 0 bases at V and 8 bases at J, with 11 bases between. The CDR3 is 13 residues long. The CDR3 sequence: CAWSVRVPHEQFF. The DNA of the CDR3 is TGTGCCTGGAGTGTACGGGTCCCACATGAGCAGTTCTTC.

This clonotype was recorded at least ten times. V gene TRBV7-9 combines with J gene TRBJ2-4, with 7 bases that match TRBD1. Germline CDR1 is SEHNR and CDR2 is FQNEAQ (reference sequence). The CDR3 has 15 amino acids. V gave up 4 bases and J gave up 5 bases; unmatched junction bases: 8. Here the CDR3 reads CASSYTGVSENIQYF. The CDR3 DNA follows: TGTGCCAGCAGCTACACAGGGGTCTCGGAAAACATTCAGTACTTC. The complete variable domain, with remaining parts taken from reference TRBV7-9 and TRBJ2-4, reads DTGVSQNPRHKITKRGQNVTFRCDPISEHNRLYWYRQTLGQGPEFLTYFQNEAQLEKSRLLSDRFSAERPKGSFSTLEIQRTEQGDSAMYLCASSYTGVSENIQYFGAGTRLSVL.

This clonotype was seen a few times. This likely comes from a read error, as the CDR3 has no conserved phenylalanine or tryptophan at its end. The gene calls are TRBV2 and TRBJ1-5; 7 bases are shared with TRBD1. Germline V gene sequence: CDR1 SNHLY, CDR2 FYNNEI. The CDR3 extends over 13 amino acids. V lost 6 bases to trimming and J lost 1 base; unmatched junction nucleotides: 0. The CDR3 sequence: CASRDRSNQPQHS. The CDR3 DNA sequence: TGTGCCAGCAGGGACAGGAGCAATCAGCCCCAGCATTCT.

This clonotype was observed at least ten times. The gene calls are TRBV6-4 and TRBJ2-2; D is unclear. Trimming pared 4 bases from V and 4 bases from J, leaving 7 bases between. This CDR3 has 13 residues. Germline CDR1 is MRHNA and CDR2 is SNTAGT. The CDR3 reads CASSVVSTGELFF. The CDR3, as DNA: TGTGCCAGCAGTGTGGTGAGCACCGGGGAGCTGTTTTTT.

This chain uses TRBV2 with TRBJ2-2; tentatively, D is TRBD1 (6 bases). Germline CDR1 is SNHLY and CDR2 is FYNNEI. The CDR3 runs 15 residues. Trimming pared 9 bases from V and 0 bases from J, leaving 14 bases between. The CDR3 region has the DNA TGTGCCAGTTCCTCGGACAGTTCGAACACCGGGGAGCTGTTTTTT. Residues: CASSSDSSNTGELFF.

The rearrangement links TRBV5-6 to TRBJ2-2; 7 bases align to TRBD2. The CDR3 is made up of 14 amino acids. Trimming took 5 bases from V and 4 from J; bases not matched to a gene: 5. CDR1 and CDR2 from the germline V gene are SGHDT and YYEEEE. The CDR3 protein is CASRRLAGTGELFF. CDR3 nucleotides: TGTGCCAGCAGAAGACTAGCAGGCACCGGGGAGCTGTTTTTT.

A few counts support this clonotype. V gene TRBV7-7 combines with J gene TRBJ2-3; TRBD1 matches 8 bases. V dropped 10 bases and J dropped 6; count of bases not matched to a gene: 9. Germline loops: CDR1 SSHAT, CDR2 FNYEAQ (reference sequence). CDR3 length: 13 amino acids. The CDR3 loop reads CATPDREWDTQYF. CDR3 in DNA: TGTGCCACCCCGGACAGGGAATGGGATACGCAGTATTTT.